Included here is one T cell receptor beta chain sequence, with context. Its antigen remains unidentified. The CDR3 sequence is 17 residues long. V was shortened by 0 bases and J by 0 bases, with 13 bases between the two germline ends. Germline V gene data show CDR1 as SGHTS and CDR2 as YDEGEE. This sample was taken from a study of T cell responses to AZD1222 COVID-19 vaccine. Study-wide findings and caveats: Regions 160-218 and 743-854 dominated among vaccine-associated CD4 TCRs spanning spike. Close to half of spike-specific TCRs reportedly recognize unmutated variant regions.

Data came from immunoSEQ multiplex PCR; TCRdb stores just in-frame clones and leaves some out. The sample yields tens of thousands of clones, about nine tenths seen once. V usage is TRBV5-8 and J usage is TRBJ2-1; TRBD2 is a possible D gene (5 bases). The sequencing here drew on peripheral blood, taken 28 days after the second AZD1222 dose. The sequence derives from an adult who received the AZD1222 COVID-19 vaccine. CDR3 sequence: CASSLDRRVSSYNEQFF. As DNA, the CDR3 is TGTGCCAGCAGCTTGGATCGGCGGGTTAGCTCCTACAATGAGCAGTTCTTC.